These 26 T cell receptor beta chains were sequenced from one sample in a study of tumor-infiltrating lymphocytes in primary liver carcinoma. A primer matching the constant region was used to make TCR beta cDNA from 500 to 650 ng of total RNA. TCR beta libraries came from three nested multiplex PCR rounds using slightly modified ARM-PCR. The first two PCR rounds used TRBV1-TRBV30 forward primers with a C-beta reverse primer, about 10 cycles each. A single record per CDR3 protein comes from TCRdb applying MiXCR to the multiplex PCR reads. This repertoire shows around 78,000 distinct CDR3 sequences, 71% found once; its top ten account for about an eighth. Unsorted bulk tissue, about 19-30 mg of it, served as the source for co-extraction of RNA and DNA. Input material: liver tumor tissue from sampling region 4. The subset denotes: tumor region T4, right-lateral pole. The receptor source for this set is a woman in her fifties or sixties with primary liver carcinoma and hepatitis B virus infection.

With regard to this clonotype: An end of the junction differs from the germline gene, which may be a read error. The rearrangement uses TRBV2 and TRBJ2-2, with D tentatively TRBD1 or TRBD2 (6 bases each). This CDR3 is 15 amino acids long. Germline-derived CDR1 and CDR2 are SNHLY and FYNNEI. The CDR3 loop reads CASSELLVGGGELLF. For the CDR3, the DNA is TGTGCCAGCAGTGAACTCCTTGTCGGGGGCGGGGAGCTGCTTTTT.

Ten or more counts support this clonotype. CDR3 nucleotides: TGTGCCACCAGTGATTTAGACTCGACGAAAGATACGCAGTATTTT. Its translation is CATSDLDSTKDTQYF. The J gene is TRBJ2-3, the V gene TRBV24-1; D is unresolved. The V gene lost 1 base and the J gene lost 5 bases, with 12 bases spanning the gap. This CDR3 has 15 amino acids. CDR1 KGHDR and CDR2 SFDVKD come from the germline V gene.

Details on this clonotype: A much bigger clone sits one base away, suggesting this may be a read error. Given the absence of the conserved phenylalanine or tryptophan at the CDR3 end, a read error is likely. The J gene is TRBJ2-5, the V gene TRBV24-1; a weak D match, TRBD1 (7 bases). The CDR3 extends over 15 amino acids. V was trimmed by 4 bases and J by 4 bases, leaving 15 bases between them. The germline gives CDR1 KGHDR, CDR2 SFDVKD. CDR3 nucleotide sequence: TGTGCCACCAGTGAGACTCAGGGGGGTGTAGAGACCCAGTACTCC. Protein product: CATSETQGGVETQYS.

This clonotype appeared many times. V usage is TRBV28 and J usage is TRBJ1-1; D might be TRBD1 (5 bases). Looked up from germline, CDR1 is MDHEN and CDR2 is SYDVKM. V dropped 5 bases and J dropped 5 bases, with 18 bases sitting between them. This CDR3 comprises 15 residues. DNA of the CDR3: TGTGCCAGCAGTCCCGCCGGGGGGGTGCGGACTGAAGCTTTCTTT. Protein: CASSPAGGVRTEAFF. Based on the CDR3 plus reference TRBV28 and TRBJ1-1, the full variable domain is DVKVTQSSRYLVKRTGEKVFLECVQDMDHENMFWYRQDPGLGLRLIYFSYDVKMKEKGDIPEGYSVSREKKERFSLILESASTNQTSMYLCASSPAGGVRTEAFFGQGTRLTVV.

V is TRBV29-1 and J is TRBJ2-7, with TRBD2 identical over 14 bases. Germline loops: CDR1 SQVTM, CDR2 ANQGSEA. The CDR3 runs 16 residues. Losses at the gene ends were 6 bases for V and 4 bases for J; bases not matched to a gene: 11. CDR3 coding DNA: TGCAGCGTGTACCAGGGACTAGCGGGAGTGTTGTACGAGCAGTACTTC. Translation gives CSVYQGLAGVLYEQYF.

The gene calls are TRBV29-1 and TRBJ2-1, with TRBD2 matching over 15 bases. Germline-derived CDR1 and CDR2 are SQVTM and ANQGSEA. The V gene end was trimmed by 7 bases and the J gene end by 8 bases; junction bases not matched to a gene: 9. The CDR3 has 15 residues. The CDR3 is CSARGGLAGGDEQFF. CDR3 coding DNA: TGCAGCGCCCGGGGGGGACTAGCGGGGGGCGATGAGCAGTTCTTC.

This clonotype rates as medium-sized. The rearrangement joins TRBV29-1 to TRBJ2-5; D unresolved. Germline V gene data show CDR1 as SQVTM and CDR2 as ANQGSEA. Trimming left V 5 bases short and J 0 bases short, with 4 bases between. The CDR3 covers 11 residues. The CDR3 region is CSVKYQETQYF. CDR3 nucleotide sequence: TGCAGCGTTAAATACCAAGAGACCCAGTACTTC.

In this sample, this clonotype turned up once. One end of the junction fails to match germline, which may point to a read error. This chain links TRBV6-2 or TRBV6-3 with TRBJ2-3; TRBD2 agrees at 9 bases. This CDR3 comprises 14 residues. Germline assignment: CDR1 MNHEY and CDR2 SVGEGT. CDR3 loop: CTSFLAGAADTQYF. DNA of the CDR3: TGTACCAGCTTCTTAGCGGGAGCTGCAGATACACAGTATTTT.

Note on this clonotype: Because it lacks the conserved phenylalanine or tryptophan at the end, this CDR3 is likely a read error. This chain connects TRBV5-8 to TRBJ1-5; 10 positions agree with TRBD1. Germline V gives CDR1 SGHTS, CDR2 YDEGEE. The CDR3 loop spans 20 amino acids. This chain's CDR3 is CANSLAPTDRGRHSNQPQHL. For the CDR3, the DNA is TGTGCCAACAGCTTGGCCCCTACCGACAGGGGGCGCCATAGCAATCAGCCCCAGCATCTT.

A note on this clonotype: An end of the junction differs from the germline gene, which may be a read error. The chain recombines TRBV11-1 with TRBJ2-2; possible D gene TRBD2, 5 bases. CDR1 and CDR2 (germline): SGHAT, FQDESV (reference sequence). The CDR3 contains 17 residues. The CDR3 loop reads CVSSALPFLVNTGELLF. CDR3 DNA sequence: TGTGTCAGCAGTGCCCTGCCATTCCTAGTTAACACCGGGGAGCTGTTGTTT.

This clonotype was observed a single time. As the CDR3 is not closed by the conserved phenylalanine or tryptophan, this likely results from a read error. V is TRBV12-3 or TRBV12-4 and J is TRBJ2-6, with unresolved D. The CDR3 is 17 amino acids. V lost 6 bases and J lost 4, with 19 bases in between. CDR3 region: CASRRIGSPTGANVLTV. For the CDR3, the DNA is TGTGCCAGCAGAAGGATAGGTTCCCCTACCGGGGCCAACGTCCTGACTGTC.

With respect to this clonotype: Compared with germline, one end of the junction differs, possibly owing to a read error. The chain couples TRBV29-1 to TRBJ2-7; 7 bases map to TRBD2. Germline CDR1 and CDR2: SQVTM and ANQGSEA. The CDR3 covers 14 residues. Here the CDR3 DNA reads TGCATCGTTGATTTAGCGGGCAGGCCGAAGGAGCAGTACTTC. Protein sequence: CIVDLAGRPKEQYF.

On this clonotype itself: Likely a read error: the CDR3 ends without its conserved phenylalanine or tryptophan. No DNA is shown, since the ends of the CDR3 on it are uncertain; the CDR3 is the one TCRdb lists. The CDR3 loop reads CASSLTVGMNTEALV. The V and J genes are TRBV11-3 and TRBJ1-1; no check of the table's D call, TRBD1, against the DNA was made. The CDR3 spans 15 amino acids, including both terminal residues. The germline gives CDR1 SGHNT, CDR2 YENEEA.

Remarks on this clonotype: Because the CDR3 is missing its conserved closing phenylalanine or tryptophan, this is likely a read error. This chain uses TRBV11-3 with TRBJ2-1; 7 bases map to TRBD2. CDR1 SGHNT and CDR2 YENEEA come from the germline V gene. The CDR3 length is 14 residues. CDR3 DNA sequence: TGTACCAGCAGCTTAGGCGGGAGCACTGATGAGCAGTTCCTC. It is translated as CTSSLGGSTDEQFL.

This clonotype was observed once. Likely a read error: the CDR3 ends without its conserved phenylalanine or tryptophan. The gene calls are TRBV6-5 and TRBJ2-3; TRBD1 or TRBD2 may be the D gene (5 bases each). The V gene's germline CDR1 is MNHEY and CDR2 SVGAGI. The CDR3 contains 17 residues. CDR3 protein: CASSYKPWGSGTDTQYS. The DNA for the CDR3 is TGCGCCAGCAGTTACAAGCCCTGGGGGAGTGGCACAGATACGCAGTATTCT.

This clonotype has ten or more counts. This chain links TRBV20-1 with TRBJ2-7, with 9 bases matching TRBD2. CDR3 length: 14 amino acids. With V trimmed by 3 bases and J by 2 bases, 5 bases remained unmatched. CDR1 is DFQATT and CDR2 is SNEGSKA in the germline V gene (reference sequence). The CDR3, as DNA: TGCAGTGCTAGGAATCCTAGCGGGGCCTACGAGCAGTACTTC. This gives the protein CSARNPSGAYEQYF.

A word on this clonotype: Lacking the conserved final phenylalanine or tryptophan, this CDR3 likely reflects a read error. This rearrangement joins TRBV11-3 to TRBJ2-1, with 7 bases identical to TRBD2. Germline V lookup: CDR1 SGHNT, CDR2 YENEEA. The CDR3 has 17 residues. CDR3 sequence (DNA): TGTGTCAGCAGCTTAGGTCGGGGGGAGTGGGGTGTCGGTGAGCAGTTCCTC. Its translation: CVSSLGRGEWGVGEQFL.

As concerns this clonotype: A read error may produce the germline difference seen at one junction end. V usage is TRBV12-3 or TRBV12-4 and J usage is TRBJ2-3; D is unresolved. This CDR3 is built from 11 residues. CDR3 sequence (DNA): TGCGCCAGCAATTGGGGAGATACGCAGTATTTT. As protein: CASNWGDTQYF.

Points on this clonotype: This is likely a read error, given that the CDR3 carries no conserved phenylalanine or tryptophan at its end. The chain joins TRBV4-2 to TRBJ2-7, with 7 bases matching TRBD2. Trimming took 1 base from V and 10 from J; bases not matched to a gene: 13. The CDR3 runs 15 residues. Germline CDR1 is LGHNA and CDR2 is YNFKEQ. CDR3 amino acids: CASSQATGGRLEQYL. Here the CDR3 DNA reads TGTGCCAGCAGCCAAGCCACGGGGGGTCGGCTCGAACAGTACCTC.

Concerning this clonotype: The junction does not match germline at one end; this may be a read error. J is TRBJ2-2 and V is TRBV11-2; weak D call: TRBD1 (6 bases). The CDR3 covers 17 residues. Germline V gene sequence: CDR1 SGHAT, CDR2 FQNNGV. The CDR3 nucleotides are TGTGCCAGCAGCCCAGTAGGCAGGGGACGTGTCACCAGGGAACTGTTATTT. This sequence encodes CASSPVGRGRVTRELLF.

On this clonotype: Because it lacks the conserved phenylalanine or tryptophan at the end, this CDR3 is likely a read error. The CDR3: CSGGQGEAFL. As DNA, the CDR3 is TGCAGCGGAGGACAGGGGGAAGCTTTCTTA. This rearrangement joins TRBV29-1 to TRBJ1-1; 9 nucleotides line up with TRBD1. With V trimmed by 7 bases and J by 8 bases, 2 bases remained unmatched. CDR1 and CDR2 from the germline V gene are SQVTM and ANQGSEA. There are 10 residues in the CDR3.

The table lists this clonotype with many counts. The rearrangement links TRBV29-1 to TRBJ2-1; the D gene is possibly TRBD2 (6 bases). The ends were cut back, 4 bases at V and 5 bases at J, with 18 bases in the middle. The CDR3 covers 15 residues. CDR1 SQVTM and CDR2 ANQGSEA come from the germline V gene. CDR3 sequence: CSVVGTRDSNNEQFF. The CDR3 coding sequence is TGCAGCGTTGTGGGAACCCGGGACTCAAACAATGAGCAGTTCTTC.

CDR3 DNA sequence: TGCAGCGTCGGGGCAGGGGACTATGGCTACACCTTC. Protein: CSVGAGDYGYTF. The rearrangement uses TRBV29-1 and TRBJ1-2; TRBD1 might be the D (6 bases). The CDR3 consists of 12 residues. Germline V CDR1 and CDR2: SQVTM, ANQGSEA. V lost 6 bases, J lost 3 bases, and 11 bases lay in between.

This chain uses TRBV12-3 or TRBV12-4 with TRBJ1-3, with D possibly being TRBD1 (6 bases). The CDR3 is made up of 14 amino acids. The CDR3 coding sequence is TGTACCACTGTACAGGGTACCTCTGGAAACACCATATATTTT. It yields the protein CTTVQGTSGNTIYF.

Details on this clonotype: An end of the junction differs from the germline gene, which may be a read error. This chain connects TRBV7-9 to TRBJ1-1, with D maybe TRBD1 (6 bases). Germline assignment: CDR1 SEHNR and CDR2 FQNEAQ (reference sequence). This CDR3 region has 15 residues. As DNA, the CDR3 is TGTGCCAGAAGCTTAGGGGGGTCACAGAACACCGAAGCTTTCTTT. Its translation: CARSLGGSQNTEAFF.

To note about this clonotype: A read error may account for a junction end that differs from germline. This chain uses TRBV11-3 with TRBJ2-3; 9 nucleotides agree with TRBD2. Germline loops: CDR1 SGHNT, CDR2 YENEEA. The length of the CDR3 is 16 residues. CDR3 nucleotides: TGTGCCAGCGGTCGGTTTAGCGGGGGAGTCGCAGATACACAGTATTTT. Its translation is CASGRFSGGVADTQYF.